The table lists the clone carrying this TCR beta chain with a few counts. The antigen remains undetermined. The sample is drawn from a study of blood T cells in healthy people across ages. Primed by a sample-barcoded 5' primer and a J-beta primer mix, a second PCR proceeded for about 7 to 11 cycles. Tagging of each cDNA molecule was performed by a template-switch adaptor with 12 random nucleotides. TCRdb reprocessed the 5' RACE reads with MiXCR, giving one entry per CDR3 protein. Of roughly 1.5 million distinct CDR3 sequences in the sample, roughly 43% were seen once. Study findings and constraints: Since the PBMCs were unsorted, naive and antigen-experienced cells could not be conclusively compared.

The sequence came from a woman aged 18 to 35 in good health. The sequencing input was blood.

As DNA, the CDR3 is TGTGCCAGCAGTTCCGCGGGACAGGGCGATCAGCCCCAGCATTTT. Residues: CASSSAGQGDQPQHF. The chain combines TRBV28 with TRBJ1-5; 9 nucleotides match TRBD1. CDR1 and CDR2 (germline): MDHEN, SYDVKM. The V segment lost 4 bases and the J segment 5 bases; nucleotides outside the gene matches: 6. The CDR3 covers 15 residues.